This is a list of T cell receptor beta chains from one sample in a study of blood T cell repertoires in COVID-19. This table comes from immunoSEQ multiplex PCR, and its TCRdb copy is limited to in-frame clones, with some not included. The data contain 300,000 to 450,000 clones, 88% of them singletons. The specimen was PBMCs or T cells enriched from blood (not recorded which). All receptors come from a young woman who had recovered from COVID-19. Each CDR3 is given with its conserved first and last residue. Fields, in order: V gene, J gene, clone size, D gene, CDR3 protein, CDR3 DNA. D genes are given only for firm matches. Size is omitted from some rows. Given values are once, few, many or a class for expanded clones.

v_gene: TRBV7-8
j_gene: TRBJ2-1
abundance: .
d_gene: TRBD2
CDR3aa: CASSPASSGAYNEQFF
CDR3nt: TGTGCCAGCAGCCCCGCGTCTAGCGGGGCCTACAATGAGCAGTTCTTC

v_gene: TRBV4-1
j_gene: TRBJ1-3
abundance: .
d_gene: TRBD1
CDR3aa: CASSQDWAGQLSGNTIYF
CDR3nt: TGCGCCAGCAGCCAAGATTGGGCGGGACAGCTCTCTGGAAACACCATATATTTT

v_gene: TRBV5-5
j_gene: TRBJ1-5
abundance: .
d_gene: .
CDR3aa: CASRQGSGNQPQHF
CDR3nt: TGTGCCAGCAGACAGGGTTCCGGCAATCAGCCCCAGCATTTT

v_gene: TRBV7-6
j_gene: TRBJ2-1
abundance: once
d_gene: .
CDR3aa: CASSLEAEMENEQFF
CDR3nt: TGTGCCAGCAGCTTAGAGGCGGAGATGGAGAATGAGCAGTTCTTC

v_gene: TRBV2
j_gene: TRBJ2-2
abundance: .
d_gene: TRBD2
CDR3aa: CASSVTRGGTGELFF
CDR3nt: TGTGCCAGCAGTGTCACGCGCGGGGGCACCGGGGAGCTGTTTTTT

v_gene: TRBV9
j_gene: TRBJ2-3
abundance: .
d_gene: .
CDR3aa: CASTVKGRVADTQYF
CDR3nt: TGTGCCAGCACGGTCAAGGGCAGGGTTGCAGATACGCAGTATTTT

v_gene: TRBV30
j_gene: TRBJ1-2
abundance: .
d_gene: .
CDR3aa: CAWSVRTLSNYGYTF
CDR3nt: TGTGCCTGGAGTGTACGAACATTATCTAACTATGGCTACACCTTC

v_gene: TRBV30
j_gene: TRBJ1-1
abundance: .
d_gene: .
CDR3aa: CACRQVLLGAFF
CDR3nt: TGTGCCTGCCGACAGGTGCTGTTGGGAGCTTTCTTT

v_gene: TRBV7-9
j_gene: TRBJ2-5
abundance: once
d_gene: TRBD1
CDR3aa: CASSLGQIQETQYF
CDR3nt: TGTGCCAGCAGCTTGGGACAGATCCAAGAGACCCAGTACTTC

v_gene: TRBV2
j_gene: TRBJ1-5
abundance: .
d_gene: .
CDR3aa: CASSPVLGQSANQPQHF
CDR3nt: TGTGCCAGCAGTCCGGTCCTTGGACAGAGCGCAAATCAGCCCCAGCATTTT

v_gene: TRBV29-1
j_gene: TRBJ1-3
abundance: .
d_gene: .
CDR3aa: CSVETGGRRNTIYF
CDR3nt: TGCAGCGTTGAAACCGGGGGAAGGAGAAACACCATATATTTT

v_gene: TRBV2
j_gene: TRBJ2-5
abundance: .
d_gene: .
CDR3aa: CATTSRETQYF
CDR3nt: TGTGCCACCACTTCTCGGGAGACCCAGTACTTC

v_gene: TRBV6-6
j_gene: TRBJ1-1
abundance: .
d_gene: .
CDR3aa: CASSYHLGVTEAFF
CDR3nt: TGTGCCAGCAGTTACCATTTAGGGGTCACTGAAGCTTTCTTT

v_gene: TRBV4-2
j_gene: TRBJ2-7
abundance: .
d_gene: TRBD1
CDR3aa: CASSPYRGTGDSYEQYF
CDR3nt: TGTGCCAGCAGCCCTTACCGGGGGACAGGGGACTCCTACGAGCAGTACTTC

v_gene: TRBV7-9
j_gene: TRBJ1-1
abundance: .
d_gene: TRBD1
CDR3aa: CASSSTGGRVNTEAFF
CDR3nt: TGTGCCAGCAGCTCCACAGGGGGTAGAGTGAACACTGAAGCTTTCTTT